The T cell receptor beta chain under discussion was sequenced for a study of human T cells and chemical hapten exposure. Study-wide background: Affected patients, primarily female, had alopecia areata, totalis or universalis. Study-wide results and limits: Healthy people's immune response may differ from that of the donors, who had alopecia. Once DPC sensitization occurred, TCRs above 1 in 1000 frequency showed no change.

With 5 bases removed from V and 3 bases from J, the gap between germline ends came to 16 bases. There are 16 residues in the CDR3. Germline CDR1 is MNHEY and CDR2 is SVGAGI. Time point specified: pre-sensitization, week 0. The sample's treatment: therapeutic diphenylcyclopropenone sensitization with weekly scalp DPC. Investigators collected blood before applying each patch test. TCRdb re-derived calls from the RACE reads in MiXCR, one entry per CDR3 protein. The sample holds under 95,000 distinct CDR3 sequences, about 8% seen once. This clonotype appeared many times. Its target is not known. The rearrangement links TRBV6-5 to TRBJ2-2, with D perhaps given as TRBD1 or TRBD2 (5 bases each). Sequences were derived from whole blood, sampled in connection with sensitization to the hapten diphenylcyclopropenone (DPC). The receptor was derived from a man in his forties with alopecia areata. Some clones in this sample may be carry-over from other donors' samples. The CDR3 bases are TGTGCCAGCAGTAATACTGGGACCGCGCACACCGGGGAGCTGTTTTTT. This codes for CASSNTGTAHTGELFF.